This T cell receptor (beta chain) derives from a study of blood T cell repertoires in COVID-19. Study context: Sites across the United States, Italy and Spain contributed samples from acute and convalescent COVID-19. The analysed material was cDNA or gDNA that came from T cells, B-cell-depleted T cells, or PBMCs.

Methods used by the authors: Reference gene primer amplification yielded estimated nucleated cell counts. Measured with immunoSEQ multiplex PCR; TCRdb has only the in-frame clones, and not every one. V, J and clone size are taken as reported in that table, and D and trimming were inferred from the DNA itself. The sample consists of under 75,000 clones, 90% of them appearing once. This CDR3 is built from 15 residues. J was trimmed by 0 bases and V by 3 bases; bases with no gene match: 4. Germline CDR1 and CDR2: LNHDA and SQIVND (reference sequence). This TCR derives from a man aged 60 to 75 with active COVID-19. This chain links TRBV19 with TRBJ2-7; 8 bases are a match to TRBD1. Sequencing was done on a sample of peripheral blood. The CDR3 DNA sequence: TGTGCCAGTAGTATCCGGGACAGGTTCTCCTACGAGCAGTACTTC. As protein: CASSIRDRFSYEQYF.